Listed here is a single TCR beta chain. This clone's antigen is unknown. One base away there is no much larger clone; base qualities are not given. These data are taken from a study of early stage breast cancer tumors (TCRdb year 2017). As for the study more broadly: Of the roughly 17 invasive breast tumors, about 13 were found to be estrogen receptor-positive, progesterone receptor-positive and HER2-negative. A total of about 2.9 million templates, representing almost 1,100,000 unique clonotypes, were detected across all samples. A read coverage of roughly 10-fold per sample was achieved on average. Eight of the 12 ER+/PR+/HER2- tumors were invasive ductal carcinomas, while the other four were invasive lobular carcinomas. The investigation overall reported the following: Tumors showed approximately 2.4-fold higher T cell density and higher clonality than adjacent normal breast tissue. Greater similarity was observed between blood and normal breast repertoires than between blood and tumor repertoires, and tumor was distinguished from normal in about 85% of the 16 patients when each tissue was compared with blood. Enriched TCRB sequences shared across patients were mostly commonly generated sequences, unlikely to play an important role in the tumor microenvironment. Chain pairing and functional markers such as CD4, CD8 and FOXP3 were missed by bulk genomic DNA sequencing of unsorted cells. Because the cohort was small, analysis by tumor subtype was not possible.

Each sample was amplified as two independent genomic DNA replicates: approximately 0.5 ug for blood and around 1.4 ug for tumor or normal breast. TCRB sequencing of genomic DNA was carried out with the ImmunoSeq Intro kit according to the manufacturer's instructions. Multiplex PCR ran 25 to 35 cycles with proprietary primers and spike-in control sequences for absolute quantification. Single-end 150-bp reads were used to sequence an 87-bp fragment spanning the CDR3 and the flanking V and J genes. Each lane of an Illumina MiSeq using version 3.0 chemistry carried seven multiplexed samples, with two replicates per sample. In the original analysis: Raw data were processed by the vendor's proprietary pipeline, with both replicates merged into one result per sample. Productive rearrangements sharing the V-gene family, CDR3 amino acid sequence and J-gene segment were defined as clonotypes. To compute clonality, the normalized Shannon entropy (Pielou evenness) of TCRB abundances was subtracted from 1. To estimate T cell density, the total number of templates was divided by the input cell count, which was inferred from how much DNA went in. Total repertoire diversity and clonality were estimated with Recon using default parameters. Tumor-enriched clonotypes were defined as having over 0.1% abundance in tumor and at least 32-fold higher abundance than in normal breast. Entries here come from immuneACCESS through TCRdb and include only in-frame sequences with V and J called. Some clones fail to appear in such tables; in the studies checked, an unresolved V gene covers under half of the shortfall, and the cause of the remainder is unknown. Clonal size and the V and J genes are those of that table, whereas D and trimming came from the DNA. The sample has about 9,900 clones on record, 64% of them singletons. The ten largest clonotypes hold about 12% of the sample.

The CDR3, cysteine through phenylalanine, is 14 amino acids long. CDR3 DNA only is kept here, 42 bases in frame from base 1. CDR1 is given as MNHNY and CDR2 as SVGAGI, both from the germline V gene (reference sequence). Trimming at the junction amounts to 0 bases on V and 2 bases on J, and the germline ends lie 8 bases apart. Dicing about 18-55 mg of tumor tissue typically produced more than 2.5 ug of DNA. The study profiled bulk TCR beta-chain repertoires in matched peripheral blood, tumor and adjacent normal breast tissue taken from approximately 15 patients with early-stage breast cancer. After resection, tumor tissue identified by eye was cut out and put into prechilled RNAlater. A TissueLyser II was used to homogenize diced tumor tissue (roughly 20-55 mg) in RLTplus buffer containing beta-mercaptoethanol and antifoaming agent. The Qiagen AllPrep DNA/RNA Mini kit was used to extract genomic DNA.

The rearranged chain carries TRBV6-6 and TRBJ2-7; the D gene is unclear. Sequencing used breast tumor tissue. This sequence was found in a person aged 55 to 69 with breast cancer. In nucleotide form, the sequence is TGTGCCAGCAGTTACTCGGAACCGACCTACGAGCAGTACTTC. It translates as CASSYSEPTYEQYF.